Shown below are 27 T cell receptor beta chains from a single sample sequenced in a study of T cell repertoires in cytomegalovirus infection. TCRdb passed the reads through MiXCR, listing each CDR3 protein once. The sample includes some 700,000 distinct CDR3 sequences, 35% seen only once; the top ten take around 3%. The sample consisted of PBMCs. The receptors here all came from a human donor in good health (CMV status not recorded). Some clones in this sample may be carry-over from other donors' samples.

The chain links TRBV15 to TRBJ1-1; D gene ambiguous. Looked up from germline, CDR1 is LNHNV and CDR2 is YYDKDF (reference sequence). The ends were cut back, 0 bases at V and 5 bases at J, with 10 bases in the middle. The CDR3 covers 14 residues. CDR3 sequence: CATSRDLPGTEAFF. Here the CDR3 DNA reads TGTGCCACCAGCAGAGATCTCCCGGGAACTGAAGCTTTCTTT.

This clonotype has ten or more counts. J is TRBJ2-7 and V is TRBV7-2, with D maybe TRBD1 (6 bases). Trimming pared 7 bases from V and 5 bases from J, leaving 9 bases between. Germline V lookup: CDR1 SGHTA, CDR2 FQGNSA. CDR3 size: 11 residues. The CDR3 here is CASTRGNEQYF. As DNA, the CDR3 is TGTGCCAGCACCAGGGGTAACGAGCAGTACTTC.

This clonotype turned up a few times. The chain combines TRBV27 with TRBJ1-2; 9 nucleotides line up with TRBD1. The CDR3 has 15 residues. Germline V CDR1 and CDR2: MNHEY, SMNVEV (reference sequence). V dropped 3 bases and J dropped 6; count of bases not matched to a gene: 8. CDR3 coding DNA: TGTGCCAGCAGTTTCCGACCGGGACAGGGACATGGCTACACCTTC. Protein product: CASSFRPGQGHGYTF.

V is TRBV20-1 and J is TRBJ2-7; D uncertain. CDR3 length equals 12 residues. The germline V and J ends were trimmed by 3 bases and 3 bases, with 9 bases remaining between them. The germline CDR1 and CDR2 sequences are DFQATT and SNEGSKA (reference sequence). The CDR3 DNA follows: TGCAGTGCTAGGGACGGAGTCTACGAGCAGTACTTC. It codes for CSARDGVYEQYF.

This clonotype was picked up many times. CDR3 loop: CASSLGDPDRGLPYEQYF. CDR3 DNA sequence: TGCGCCAGCAGCTTGGGGGACCCGGACAGGGGGCTACCCTACGAGCAGTACTTC. The rearrangement joins TRBV5-1 to TRBJ2-7, with 11 nucleotides matching TRBD1. J gave up 2 bases and V 0 bases, and 10 bases lay outside the gene matches. Germline CDR1 is SGHRS and CDR2 is YFSETQ. This CDR3 has 18 amino acids.

V usage is TRBV5-8 and J usage is TRBJ2-5; D possibly uses TRBD1 or TRBD2 (5 bases each). Germline CDR1 reads SGHTS; CDR2 reads YDEGEE. The CDR3 has 14 amino acids. Trimming took 1 base from V and 6 from J, leaving 13 bases between them. DNA for the CDR3: TGTGCCAGCAGCTTGATTTCAGGGACGAAGACCCAGTACTTC. Protein product: CASSLISGTKTQYF.

The genes are TRBV5-3 and TRBJ2-7; 7 bases map to TRBD2. TRBV5-3 is given ORF status, its function remaining uncertain. The V segment lost 8 bases and the J segment 7 bases; nucleotides outside the gene matches: 12. The CDR3 consists of 13 residues. Written as DNA, the CDR3 is TGTGCCAGCAGATTCAGCGGGACTGGGGAGCAGTACTTC. As protein: CASRFSGTGEQYF.

Turning to this clonotype: This could be a read error, since a much larger clone is one nucleotide away. The chain combines TRBV7-2 with TRBJ2-7; possibly TRBD1 for D (5 bases). The germline V gene has CDR1 SGHTA and CDR2 FQGNSA. The CDR3 consists of 15 residues. The CDR3 is CAISSDSLGNYEQYF. CDR3 sequence (DNA): TGTGCCATCAGCTCCGACAGCCTCGGAAACTACGAGCAGTACTTC. Filled out from reference TRBV7-2 and TRBJ2-7, the complete variable domain reads GAGVSQSPSNKVTEKGKDVELRCDPISGHTALYWYRQSLGQGLEFLIYFQGNSAPDKSGLPSDRFSAERTGGSVSTLTIQRTQQEDSAVYLCAISSDSLGNYEQYFGPGTRLTVT.

This clonotype was observed at least ten times. This chain uses TRBV7-2 with TRBJ1-4, with 7 bases fitting TRBD1. Germline CDR1 reads SGHTA; CDR2 reads FQGNSA. J lost 0 bases, V lost 5 bases, and 6 bases had no gene match. The CDR3 contains 16 residues. Here the CDR3 reads CASSGRQGTTNEKLFF. CDR3 nucleotides: TGTGCCAGCAGCGGACGACAGGGAACAACTAATGAAAAACTGTTTTTT.

This clonotype appeared a single time. This sequence joins TRBV10-3 and TRBJ1-5; D is possibly TRBD1 (5 bases). Germline values: CDR1 ENHRY, CDR2 SYGVKD. Trimming pared 6 bases from V and 2 bases from J, leaving 8 bases between. CDR3 length equals 13 residues. The DNA for the CDR3 is TGTGCCATCAGGGGGGATGGCAATCAGCCCCAGCATTTT. This gives the protein CAIRGDGNQPQHF.

The chain carries TRBV19 and TRBJ1-4; D is possibly TRBD1 (5 bases). The CDR3 length is 16 residues. Germline V gene data show CDR1 as LNHDA and CDR2 as SQIVND (reference sequence). V dropped 7 bases and J dropped 0 bases, with 15 bases sitting between them. DNA of the CDR3: TGTGCCAGTATTCAACCGGACACGTCAACTAATGAAAAACTGTTTTTT. Amino acids: CASIQPDTSTNEKLFF.

Ten or more counts support this clonotype. The V and J genes are TRBV7-8 and TRBJ1-1, with D tentatively TRBD1 (5 bases). The CDR3 runs 12 residues. Trimming shortened V by 7 bases and J by 1 base, and 7 bases separated the two germline ends. Germline V CDR1 and CDR2: SGHVS, FQNEAQ. CDR3 nucleotide sequence: TGTGCCAGCACGCAGGGGAACACTGAAGCTTTCTTT. It encodes CASTQGNTEAFF.

This chain uses TRBV6-2 or TRBV6-3 with TRBJ1-1; no reliable D call. With 2 bases removed from V and 2 bases from J, the gap between germline ends came to 12 bases. This CDR3 region has 15 residues. Germline CDR1 is MNHEY and CDR2 is SVGEGT. DNA of the CDR3: TGTGCCAGCAGTTACCGGTCCGCGGGTAACACTGAAGCTTTCTTT. Translated, it gives CASSYRSAGNTEAFF.

To note about this clonotype: This CDR3 is missing its conserved last phenylalanine or tryptophan, likely due to a read error. The chain joins TRBV7-2 to TRBJ2-6, with 10 bases identical to TRBD1. Trimming at V came to 2 bases and at J to 0 bases, leaving 4 bases not matched to a gene. The CDR3 extends over 18 amino acids. CDR1 and CDR2 from the germline V gene are SGHTA and FQGNSA. In DNA form, the CDR3 reads TGTGCCAGCAGCTTAAGGGGACAGGGGAACTCTGGGGCCAACGTCCTGACTTTA. It codes for CASSLRGQGNSGANVLTL.

In its sample, this clonotype was seen a few times. V usage is TRBV27 and J usage is TRBJ1-5, with TRBD1 matching 8 bases. V shed 1 base, J shed 1 base, and the junction held 9 bases outside the gene matches. The CDR3 is made up of 18 amino acids. Germline V gene data show CDR1 as MNHEY and CDR2 as SMNVEV (reference sequence). In nucleotides, the CDR3 is TGTGCCAGCAGTTTATTCTCGGGACAGGCAATGAGCAATCAGCCCCAGCATTTT. This encodes CASSLFSGQAMSNQPQHF.

Only a few counts were recorded for this clonotype. The chain has TRBV20-1 and TRBJ1-6, with D uncertain. This CDR3 is 11 amino acids long. Between the trimmed V and J ends, which lost 6 bases and 7 bases, there was a span of 7 bases. Germline CDR1 reads DFQATT; CDR2 reads SNEGSKA (reference sequence). The CDR3 region is CSAAGNSPLHF. In nucleotides, the CDR3 is TGCAGTGCCGCGGGAAATTCACCCCTCCACTTT.

This sequence joins TRBV4-1 and TRBJ2-1; 8 bases align to TRBD2. Germline trimming cut 0 bases from V and 8 bases from J; bases unmatched to any gene: 9. CDR1 is MGHRA, CDR2 YSYEKL, per germline. The CDR3 has 16 residues. CDR3 sequence: CASSQEVTGGPYEQFF. In DNA, the CDR3 is TGCGCCAGCAGCCAAGAGGTAACGGGAGGGCCGTATGAGCAGTTCTTC.

This chain uses TRBV11-2 with TRBJ2-7; D is possibly TRBD1 (5 bases). Trimming left V 1 base short and J 1 base short, with 8 bases between. Germline V CDR1 and CDR2: SGHAT, FQNNGV. The CDR3 extends over 14 amino acids. CDR3 amino acids: CASSLGRQSYEQYF. The CDR3 DNA reads as TGTGCCAGCAGCTTAGGTAGACAGTCCTACGAGCAGTACTTC.

The chain employs TRBV18 and TRBJ2-1; 7 bases are a match to TRBD1. The CDR3 runs 15 residues. V shed 3 bases, J shed 5 bases, and the junction held 7 bases outside the gene matches. From germline, CDR1 is KGHSH and CDR2 LQKENI. The CDR3 nucleotides are TGTGCCAGCTCACCCCTGGGACAGAAAGACAATGAGCAGTTCTTC. It yields the protein CASSPLGQKDNEQFF.

Only a few counts were recorded for this clonotype. The chain combines TRBV5-4 with TRBJ2-6; tentatively, D is TRBD2 (6 bases). Germline CDR1 SGHNT, CDR2 YYREEE (reference sequence). This CDR3 is 17 amino acids long. The germline V and J ends were trimmed by 2 bases and 0 bases, with 12 bases remaining between them. CDR3 sequence (DNA): TGTGCCAGCAGCTTTGGGAGGCCTAACTCTGGGGCCAACGTCCTGACTTTC. Encoded protein: CASSFGRPNSGANVLTF.

This rearrangement joins TRBV29-1 to TRBJ2-7; 8 bases map to TRBD1. This CDR3 is 16 amino acids long. Trimming removed 2 bases from V and 2 bases from J; junction bases left unmatched: 11. Looked up from germline, CDR1 is SQVTM and CDR2 is ANQGSEA. CDR3 nucleotide sequence: TGCAGCGTTGAAAGGGAGTGGACAGGGTCGGCCTACGAGCAGTACTTC. Protein: CSVEREWTGSAYEQYF.

The gene calls are TRBV6-1 and TRBJ1-2, with D unclear. The CDR3 loop spans 15 amino acids. V gave up 6 bases and J gave up 4 bases, with 18 bases separating them. Looked up from germline, CDR1 is MNHNS and CDR2 is SASEGT. CDR3 bases: TGTGCCAGCAGCGGAAGCCCTGGGCCGAGCTATGGCTACACCTTC. Its translation is CASSGSPGPSYGYTF.

At least ten counts were recorded for this clonotype. The V call is TRBV7-2, the J call TRBJ2-5, with TRBD2 matching over 10 bases. Germline CDR1 SGHTA, CDR2 FQGNSA. CDR3 length: 16 amino acids. J gave up 2 bases and V 1 base, and 4 bases lay outside the gene matches. The CDR3 DNA reads TGTGCCAGCAGCTTAGTTAAGCGGGAGGGACAAGAGACCCAGTACTTC. It is translated as CASSLVKREGQETQYF.

The chain is built from TRBV23-1 and TRBJ2-2, with TRBD1 as a possible D gene (5 bases). TRBV23-1 is reported as an ORF; its role is uncertain. The CDR3 covers 16 residues. The V gene lost 8 bases and the J gene lost 7 bases, with 23 bases spanning the gap. CDR3 coding DNA: TGCGCCAGCCACCTCGTGGGGCTGCAGAGTGACGGGGAGCTGTTTTTT. This encodes CASHLVGLQSDGELFF.

J is TRBJ1-2 and V is TRBV15; unclear D gene. CDR1 is LNHNV and CDR2 is YYDKDF in the germline V gene (reference sequence). The CDR3 runs to 16 residues. V lost 1 base, J lost 4 bases, and 16 bases lay in between. The CDR3 loop reads CATSRVLSAEPYGYTF. CDR3 nucleotides: TGTGCCACCAGCAGAGTATTAAGCGCTGAACCCTATGGCTACACCTTC. Based on the CDR3 plus reference TRBV15 and TRBJ1-2, the full variable domain is DAMVIQNPRYQVTQFGKPVTLSCSQTLNHNVMYWYQQKSSQAPKLLFHYYDKDFNNEADTPDNFQSRRPNTSFCFLDIRSPGLGDTAMYLCATSRVLSAEPYGYTFGSGTRLTVV.

The rearrangement uses TRBV12-3 or TRBV12-4 and TRBJ2-1; 11 nucleotides agree with TRBD1. The CDR3 is made up of 18 amino acids. The V segment lost 2 bases and the J segment 7 bases; nucleotides outside the gene matches: 13. The CDR3 DNA sequence: TGTGCCAGCAGTTTAAGGGGAGGACAGGGGGCCTATATGAATGAGCAGTTCTTC. Residues: CASSLRGGQGAYMNEQFF.

This clonotype was observed a handful of times. This rearrangement joins TRBV19 to TRBJ2-2; TRBD1 agrees at 9 bases. Trimming took 3 bases from V and 0 from J; bases not matched to a gene: 8. CDR1 LNHDA and CDR2 SQIVND come from the germline V gene (reference sequence). The CDR3 consists of 18 residues. Here the CDR3 DNA reads TGTGCCAGTAGTATCTTCAGGACAGGGGCAGCGAACACCGGGGAGCTGTTTTTT. Translation: CASSIFRTGAANTGELFF.